A selection of T cell receptor beta chains follows, all from one sample in a study of blood T cell repertoires in COVID-19. TCRdb keeps only in-frame clones here, not all; method: immunoSEQ multiplex PCR. This sample has 180,000 or so clones, with 65% to 90% found just once. Sequenced input: peripheral blood. These receptor sequences come from a man between 60 and 70 years old with acute or convalescent COVID-19. Each CDR3 is given with its conserved first and last residue. A D gene is named only where the DNA matches it firmly. Rows may omit the clone size; those that give it use once, few, many or a size class.

clone size	D gene	V gene	J gene	CDR3 protein
-	TRBD1	TRBV15	TRBJ1-6	CATSRDRTGDFNSPLHF
once	TRBD1	TRBV6-5	TRBJ2-2	CASGQGANTGELFF
-	TRBD1	TRBV13	TRBJ2-2	CASSLGLGVRTGNTGELFF
once	-	TRBV10-2	TRBJ2-7	CASSESFLRDYEQYF
-	-	TRBV12-3/TRBV12-4	TRBJ1-2	CASSSLQGYGYTF
many	TRBD1	TRBV19	TRBJ2-2	CASSFLTGVTGELFF
-	TRBD1	TRBV11-2	TRBJ2-3	CASSLSRGLPDTQYF
once	TRBD1	TRBV6-5	TRBJ1-2	CASRPGQGLGGYTF
-	TRBD2	TRBV6-5	TRBJ2-7	CASSSISGNSYEQYF
-	TRBD1	TRBV6-6	TRBJ1-1	CASSSDREGDTEAFF
-	TRBD1	TRBV5-1	TRBJ1-1	CASSTGQGKIAFF
-	TRBD1	TRBV28	TRBJ1-2	CASRSGTGGYGYTF